The 14 T cell receptor beta chains given below trace back to one sample, sequenced in a study of T cells in Graves' hyperthyroidism and ophthalmopathy. There were TCR beta CDR3 regions amplified from RNA transcripts. HTBI primers were used for first-round RT-PCR of the TCR CDR3. One entry per CDR3 protein results from TCRdb running MiXCR on the multiplex PCR reads. The data show more than 350,000 distinct CDR3 sequences, more than 12% seen once. Sequencing input: blood. The source of these receptors is a woman under 40 with Graves' hyperthyroidism.

This clonotype was detected only a few times. CDR3 sequence (DNA): TGCAGTGCTCCTCCGGGACCCTCCTACAATGAGCAGTTCTTC. Protein: CSAPPGPSYNEQFF. V is TRBV20-1 and J is TRBJ2-1; D might be TRBD1 or TRBD2, each matching 5 bases. This CDR3 has 14 residues. V dropped 5 bases and J dropped 0 bases, with 11 bases sitting between them. Per the germline V gene, CDR1 is DFQATT and CDR2 is SNEGSKA (reference sequence).

This clonotype was recorded a few times. The gene calls are TRBV4-2 and TRBJ1-4, with TRBD1 matching 12 bases. The CDR3 totals 18 residues. The germline V gene has CDR1 LGHNA and CDR2 YNFKEQ. J was trimmed by 2 bases and V by 0 bases; bases with no gene match: 4. The CDR3 DNA reads TGTGCCAGCAGCCAAGAGGGACAGGGGGCGCCCACTAATGAAAAACTGTTTTTT. Translating gives CASSQEGQGAPTNEKLFF.

This clonotype came up many times. The CDR3 is CASSQGVRGYEQYF. In nucleotides, the CDR3 is TGTGCCAGCAGCCAAGGTGTTCGTGGTTACGAGCAGTACTTC. The chain uses TRBV3-1 and TRBJ2-7; D remains unclear. The germline gives CDR1 LGHDT, CDR2 YNNKEL (reference sequence). Between the trimmed V and J ends, which lost 1 base and 4 bases, there was a span of 11 bases. This CDR3 is built from 14 residues.

The genes are TRBV11-2 and TRBJ2-1; TRBD2 matches 11 bases. Germline assignment: CDR1 SGHAT and CDR2 FQNNGV. Unmatched junction bases numbered 7, after V lost 3 bases and J lost 9 bases. The CDR3 spans 15 residues. Here the CDR3 DNA reads TGTGCCAGCAGCTTCGTTAGCGGGAGGGTCGGTGAGCAGTTCTTC. Encoded protein: CASSFVSGRVGEQFF.

In its sample, this clonotype was seen many times. This chain uses TRBV11-2 with TRBJ2-3; TRBD2 is a possible D gene (6 bases). Germline CDR1 SGHAT, CDR2 FQNNGV. With 5 bases removed from V and 0 bases from J, the gap between germline ends came to 9 bases. The CDR3 totals 14 residues. The CDR3 sequence: CASSGGFSTDTQYF. As DNA, the CDR3 is TGTGCCAGCAGCGGAGGGTTCAGCACAGATACGCAGTATTTT. Supplemented by reference TRBV11-2 and TRBJ2-3, the full variable domain reads EAGVAQSPRYKIIEKRQSVAFWCNPISGHATLYWYQQILGQGPKLLIQFQNNGVVDDSQLPKDRFSAERLKGVDSTLKIQPAKLEDSAVYLCASSGGFSTDTQYFGPGTRLTVL.

In this sample, this clonotype turned up a few times. The rearrangement uses TRBV2 and TRBJ2-1, with 15 positions matching TRBD2. V shed 6 bases, J shed 2 bases, and the junction held 14 bases outside the gene matches. The CDR3 is 20 amino acids. Germline CDR1 reads SNHLY; CDR2 reads FYNNEI. CDR3: CASRGGGTSGRSVAYNEQFF. In DNA, the CDR3 is TGTGCCAGCAGAGGGGGGGGGACTAGCGGGAGGTCTGTGGCCTACAATGAGCAGTTCTTC.

At least ten counts were recorded for this clonotype. This rearrangement joins TRBV12-3 or TRBV12-4 to TRBJ2-1; D might be TRBD1 (5 bases). The CDR3 loop spans 19 amino acids. Trimming took off 6 bases at V and 0 bases at J, with 24 bases between the two ends. The CDR3 loop reads CASSRIPDSQDSSYNEQFF. The CDR3 DNA is TGTGCCAGCAGCCGGATCCCAGACAGCCAAGATAGCTCCTACAATGAGCAGTTCTTC.

The chain combines TRBV15 with TRBJ1-5; D is possibly TRBD1 (5 bases). Germline V gene lookup returns CDR1 LNHNV and CDR2 YYDKDF (reference sequence). Between the trimmed V and J ends, which lost 5 bases and 7 bases, there was a span of 21 bases. The CDR3 totals 16 residues. CDR3 region: CATSATPGPPGQPQHF. CDR3 in DNA: TGTGCCACCAGCGCCACACCGGGCCCCCCAGGGCAGCCCCAGCATTTT. Looking up the rest from reference TRBV15 and TRBJ1-5 gives the full variable domain: DAMVIQNPRYQVTQFGKPVTLSCSQTLNHNVMYWYQQKSSQAPKLLFHYYDKDFNNEADTPDNFQSRRPNTSFCFLDIRSPGLGDTAMYLCATSATPGPPGQPQHFGDGTRLSIL.

The chain uses TRBV5-1 and TRBJ2-3, with 7 nucleotides matching TRBD2. The CDR3 has 17 amino acids. V dropped 5 bases and J dropped 4; count of bases not matched to a gene: 16. Germline CDR1 is SGHRS and CDR2 is YFSETQ. Written as DNA, the CDR3 is TGCGCCAGCAGTTTGAACGGCGGGAGTCTAATTGCAGATACGCAGTATTTT. Encoded protein: CASSLNGGSLIADTQYF.

Note on this clonotype: Relative to the germline gene, one junction end is altered; a read error may explain this. J is TRBJ2-1 and V is TRBV12-5, with 11 nucleotides matching TRBD2. This CDR3 is 18 amino acids long. CDR1 LGHNT and CDR2 FRNRAP come from the germline V gene. CDR3 region: CASVLVLFGLAGPDEQFF. CDR3 coding DNA: TGTGCTAGTGTTTTGGTACTTTTCGGACTAGCGGGTCCGGATGAGCAGTTCTTC.

The J gene is TRBJ1-1, the V gene TRBV29-1; D is uncertain. V was clipped by 3 bases and J by 9 bases, with 14 bases between them. This CDR3 spans 12 amino acids. Looked up from germline, CDR1 is SQVTM and CDR2 is ANQGSEA. The CDR3 sequence is CSVDGQAKKAFF. CDR3 DNA sequence: TGCAGCGTTGATGGCCAGGCCAAGAAAGCTTTCTTT.

There are a few counts of this clonotype. The gene calls are TRBV24-1 and TRBJ1-1; D unresolved. V was cut by 7 bases and J by 0 bases, with 8 bases left in between. From germline, CDR1 is KGHDR and CDR2 SFDVKD. The CDR3 has 13 residues. The CDR3 coding sequence is TGTGCCACCAGAGACTTGGTGAACACTGAAGCTTTCTTT. It translates to CATRDLVNTEAFF.

This clonotype was seen only a few times. The chain employs TRBV4-1 and TRBJ2-7, with D possibly matching TRBD2 (6 bases). The germline gives CDR1 MGHRA, CDR2 YSYEKL. V lost 5 bases and J lost 3, with 14 bases in between. This CDR3 is 14 amino acids long. The CDR3 region has the DNA TGCGCCAGCAGCTTCCGGGACTGGAACTACGAGCAGTACTTC. Translating it yields CASSFRDWNYEQYF.

This clonotype was found a few times. The V gene is TRBV7-3, the J gene TRBJ1-1; 9 bases are shared with TRBD1. Trimming cost V 5 bases and J 5 bases; bases outside gene matches: 6. The CDR3 is made up of 14 amino acids. Germline V lookup: CDR1 SGHTA, CDR2 FQGTGA. The CDR3 nucleotides read TGTGCCAGCAGCCACACAGGGGGCGCAACTGAAGCTTTCTTT. Amino acids: CASSHTGGATEAFF.